This T cell receptor beta chain derives from a study of blood T cells in healthy people across ages. The second PCR ran about 6 to 11 cycles with a sample-barcoded 5' primer and J-beta primers. The template-switch adaptor was a 5' adaptor with 12 random nucleotides. It tagged each cDNA molecule. TCRdb re-analysed the 5' RACE reads in MiXCR, keeping a single row per CDR3 protein. This sample yields hundreds of thousands of distinct CDR3 sequences, of which 27% are seen a single time; 3% to 4% belongs to the top ten. Findings and caveats of the study: The recorded TCR beta diversity per million T cells decreased in a roughly linear manner with age.

The CDR3 sequence is 19 residues long. Germline V gives CDR1 MGHRA, CDR2 YSYEKL. Trimming removed 2 bases from V and 0 bases from J, with 23 bases in between. In the case of this clonotype: Its antigen remains unidentified.

The same sample was also used in a study of T cells of mothers and their children.

This chain links TRBV4-1 with TRBJ2-7, with D perhaps matching TRBD1 (7 bases). The sequence derives from a boy aged 2-9 years in good health. Input material: blood. As DNA, the CDR3 is TGCGCCAGCAGCCAACAACTCGGGAGCCGGGACAGAATCTCCTACGAGCAGTACTTC. Protein: CASSQQLGSRDRISYEQYF.